These T cell receptor beta chains were read from a single sample in a study of blood T cell repertoires in COVID-19. Profiling relied on immunoSEQ multiplex PCR, and the TCRdb table lists in-frame clones only, not all of them. The profile covers about 140,000 clones, with approximately 78% appearing a single time and 3.5% to 5% taken by the ten largest. Specimen: peripheral blood. The receptors stem from a woman of 80 years or more with acute or convalescent COVID-19. Each CDR3 is given with its conserved first and last residue. The D gene is left open where the match is weak. Where a row states a size, it is once, few, many or the class of an expanded clone; other rows omit it.

j_gene | abundance | v_gene | d_gene | CDR3aa | CDR3nt
TRBJ2-2 | . | TRBV10-3 | . | CAISDIRRSTGELFF | TGTGCCATCAGTGATATTAGGAGAAGCACCGGGGAGCTGTTTTTT
TRBJ2-1 | . | TRBV5-1 | TRBD2 | CASRLTPGTSGGGNEQFF | TGCGCCAGCAGACTAACCCCAGGGACTAGCGGGGGGGGGAATGAGCAGTTCTTC
TRBJ2-5 | . | TRBV2 | TRBD2 | CASRSGLATPGTQYF | TGTGCCAGCAGATCGGGACTAGCGACGCCGGGGACCCAGTACTTC
TRBJ1-2 | . | TRBV7-2 | . | CASSLETARYGYTF | TGTGCCAGCAGCTTAGAGACAGCTCGCTATGGCTACACCTTC
TRBJ1-2 | . | TRBV5-1 | . | CASSLSLAKPFGYTF | TGCGCCAGCAGCTTGTCCCTCGCCAAGCCTTTTGGCTACACCTTC
TRBJ2-3 | . | TRBV27 | . | CASAARDTQYF | TGTGCCAGCGCCGCCCGGGATACGCAGTATTTT
TRBJ2-3 | . | TRBV24-1 | TRBD1 | CATSEQGQTSSSTDTQYF | TGTGCCACCAGTGAGCAGGGACAGACCTCCTCTAGCACAGATACGCAGTATTTT
TRBJ2-7 | . | TRBV28 | TRBD2 | CASSWLAGTTLSSYEQYF | TGTGCCAGCAGTTGGCTAGCGGGGACTACCCTCAGCTCCTACGAGCAGTACTTC
TRBJ2-7 | . | TRBV13 | . | CASSFSGQSSEQYF | TGTGCCAGCAGCTTTTCCGGACAGTCGAGTGAGCAGTACTTC
TRBJ2-1 | . | TRBV6-5 | TRBD2 | CASSYSYTSENNEQFF | TGTGCCAGCAGTTACTCCTATACTAGCGAGAACAATGAGCAGTTCTTC
TRBJ1-3 | . | TRBV5-1 | . | CASSRSTDSGNTIYF | TGCGCCAGCAGCCGATCGACTGACTCTGGAAACACCATATATTTT
TRBJ2-7 | once | TRBV11-2 | . | CASSLGYHGKGNYEQYF | TGTGCCAGCAGCTTAGGCTATCACGGGAAGGGTAACTACGAGCAGTACTTC
TRBJ2-1 | . | TRBV3-1/TRBV3-2 | TRBD2 | CASSLRSGREQFF | TGTGCCAGCAGCCTCAGAAGCGGGAGGGAGCAGTTCTTC